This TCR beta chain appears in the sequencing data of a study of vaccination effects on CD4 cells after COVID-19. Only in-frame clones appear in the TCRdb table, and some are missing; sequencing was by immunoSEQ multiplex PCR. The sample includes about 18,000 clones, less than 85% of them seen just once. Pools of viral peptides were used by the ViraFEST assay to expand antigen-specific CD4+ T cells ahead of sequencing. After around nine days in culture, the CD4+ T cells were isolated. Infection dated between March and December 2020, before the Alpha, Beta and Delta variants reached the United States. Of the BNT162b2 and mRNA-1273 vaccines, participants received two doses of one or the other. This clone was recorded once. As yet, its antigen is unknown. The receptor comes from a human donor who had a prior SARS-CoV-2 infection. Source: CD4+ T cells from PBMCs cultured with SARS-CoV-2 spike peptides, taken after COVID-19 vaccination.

The CDR3 coding sequence is TGTGCCAGCAGTTACGGACCGGGACAGAACACAGATACGCAGTATTTT. Encoded protein: CASSYGPGQNTDTQYF. The V and J genes are TRBV6-5 and TRBJ2-3; the match to TRBD1 covers 7 bases. Germline V gene sequence: CDR1 MNHEY, CDR2 SVGAGI. The J segment lost 2 bases and the V segment lost 2 bases, leaving 7 bases of the junction unmatched. The CDR3 spans 16 residues.